In its sample, the clone carrying this TCR beta chain was seen many times. No antigen is known for it. The data are from a study of T cell repertoires in cytomegalovirus infection. From the reads, TCRdb called clonotypes with MiXCR, one entry per CDR3 protein. The sample carries hundreds of thousands of distinct CDR3 sequences, around 9.6% recorded once. Findings and caveats of the study: HLA-C-restricted, CMV-specific TCR beta clonotypes were dominant ex vivo.

This TCR was recovered from a human donor in good health (CMV status not recorded). Some clones in this sample may be carry-over from other donors' samples. Sequencing used PBMCs.

This CDR3 is CASSSVPGQGSYEQYF. CDR3 nucleotide sequence: TGTGCCAGCAGTTCCGTCCCGGGACAGGGGTCCTACGAGCAGTACTTC. This rearrangement joins TRBV12-3 or TRBV12-4 to TRBJ2-7; 10 bases fit TRBD1. The V segment lost 4 bases and the J segment 1 base; nucleotides outside the gene matches: 7. The CDR3 contains 16 residues.